The TCR beta chain described here comes from a study of identical twins. The study's findings and limits: For zero-insertion analyses, partial confounding could come from invariant MAIT and iNKT cells. Alpha sequences out of frame and shared by twins had excess low generation probability. Cord blood's abundant beta clonotypes had fewer insertions, unlike memory repertoires.

This clonotype was counted only a few times. Its specificity is not known. The CDR3 covers 14 residues. The V and J ends lost 1 base and 2 bases respectively, with 8 bases between them. A universal primer site came from template switching; cDNA carried unique molecular identifiers. TCRdb redid the calling of the 5' RACE reads with MiXCR, one entry per CDR3 protein. The repertoire has about 530,000 distinct CDR3 sequences, approximately 20% of them found once; the top ten carry approximately 0.49%. In addition, the sample was reused for a study of yellow fever vaccine responses in identical twins.

The rearrangement links TRBV12-3 or TRBV12-4 to TRBJ1-1, with D uncertain. The sequenced sample consisted of CD4+ T cells sorted from blood. The sequence was obtained from a young woman in good health. The CDR3 sequence is CASSLDRDNTEAFF. As DNA, the CDR3 is TGTGCCAGCAGTTTAGATAGGGATAACACTGAAGCTTTCTTT.